Listed below are T cell receptor beta chains from one sample, sequenced in a study of cytotoxic CD8 clonotypes in ibrutinib-treated CLL. The method was immunoSEQ multiplex PCR; TCRdb's version includes in-frame clones alone and lacks a portion of them. The profile covers some 140,000 clones, with 85% to 95% appearing a single time and 11% taken by the ten largest. The sequences come from PBMCs, collected after 12 months of ibrutinib treatment. Receptor source: a human donor with chronic lymphocytic leukemia. Both conserved end residues are part of each CDR3. D genes are given only for firm matches. Clone sizes are given selectively: once, few, many, or a class where the clone is expanded.

CASSIKSLSTNTEAFF | TGTGCCAGTAGTATAAAGTCACTATCCACGAACACTGAAGCTTTCTTT | TRBV19 | 16 | NA | TRBJ1-1 | NA
CASRGPDQPQHF | TGTGCCAGCAGGGGGCCGGATCAGCCCCAGCATTTT | TRBV7-2 | 12 | NA | TRBJ1-5 | NA
CASSQETDLLAFF | TGTGCCAGCAGCCAAGAGACAGACCTGCTGGCTTTCTTT | TRBV4-2 | 13 | NA | TRBJ1-1 | NA
CASVSQLEQYF | TGTGCCAGCGTATCACAGTTGGAGCAGTACTTC | TRBV2 | 11 | NA | TRBJ2-7 | NA
CASSGDSYEQYF | TGTGCCAGCAGTGGGGACAGTTACGAGCAGTACTTC | TRBV28 | 12 | NA | TRBJ2-7 | TRBD1
CASGKGISGYTF | TGTGCCAGCGGCAAGGGGATAAGTGGCTACACCTTC | TRBV7-9 | 12 | NA | TRBJ1-2 | NA
CASSSVDYSYNEQFF | TGTGCCAGTAGTTCCGTAGACTACTCCTACAATGAGCAGTTCTTC | TRBV19 | 15 | few | TRBJ2-1 | NA
CASSKLDNSYEQYF | TGTGCCAGCTCAAAACTGGACAACTCCTACGAGCAGTACTTC | TRBV18 | 14 | few | TRBJ2-7 | NA
CASRVDRAHAGANVLTF | TGCGCCAGCAGGGTTGACAGGGCCCACGCTGGGGCCAACGTCCTGACTTTC | TRBV5-1 | 17 | NA | TRBJ2-6 | TRBD1
CAWSLAGPNEKLFF | TGTGCCTGGAGTCTAGCGGGCCCCAATGAAAAACTGTTTTTT | TRBV30 | 14 | once | TRBJ1-4 | NA
CASLTSGRSETQYF | TGTGCCAGCCTTACTAGCGGGAGGAGTGAGACCCAGTACTTC | TRBV28 | 14 | NA | TRBJ2-5 | TRBD2
CASIPRGGQPYEQYF | TGTGCCAGCATCCCCCGTGGGGGGCAACCCTACGAGCAGTACTTC | TRBV5-8 | 15 | NA | TRBJ2-7 | NA
CASRQAGTGELFF | TGTGCCAGCCGACAGGCTGGGACCGGGGAGCTGTTTTTT | TRBV2 | 13 | NA | TRBJ2-2 | NA
CAISDYGGTGELFF | TGTGCCATCAGTGACTACGGGGGGACCGGGGAGCTGTTTTTT | TRBV10-3 | 14 | once | TRBJ2-2 | TRBD2
CASSEAFGGAKTDTQYF | TGTGCCAGCAGTGAAGCTTTCGGCGGGGCCAAGACAGATACGCAGTATTTT | TRBV6-1 | 17 | NA | TRBJ2-3 | NA
CASSLQASGGHHEQFF | TGCGCCAGCAGCTTGCAGGCTAGCGGGGGCCACCATGAGCAGTTCTTC | TRBV5-1 | 16 | NA | TRBJ2-1 | TRBD2
CASSWESSYEQYF | TGTGCCAGCTCATGGGAAAGCTCCTACGAGCAGTACTTC | TRBV18 | 13 | NA | TRBJ2-7 | NA
CAWSVPEMNTEAFF | TGTGCCTGGAGTGTACCGGAGATGAACACTGAAGCTTTCTTT | TRBV30 | 14 | NA | TRBJ1-1 | NA
CASSRRAAESTDTQYF | TGCGCCAGCAGCCGACGGGCGGCCGAAAGCACAGATACGCAGTATTTT | TRBV5-1 | 16 | NA | TRBJ2-3 | NA
CASSFGGGTYEQYF | TGTGCCAGCAGTTTCGGGGGAGGTACGTACGAGCAGTACTTC | TRBV28 | 14 | NA | TRBJ2-7 | NA
CAWRGQGYEQYF | TGTGCCTGGAGAGGACAGGGGTACGAGCAGTACTTC | TRBV30 | 12 | once | TRBJ2-7 | TRBD1